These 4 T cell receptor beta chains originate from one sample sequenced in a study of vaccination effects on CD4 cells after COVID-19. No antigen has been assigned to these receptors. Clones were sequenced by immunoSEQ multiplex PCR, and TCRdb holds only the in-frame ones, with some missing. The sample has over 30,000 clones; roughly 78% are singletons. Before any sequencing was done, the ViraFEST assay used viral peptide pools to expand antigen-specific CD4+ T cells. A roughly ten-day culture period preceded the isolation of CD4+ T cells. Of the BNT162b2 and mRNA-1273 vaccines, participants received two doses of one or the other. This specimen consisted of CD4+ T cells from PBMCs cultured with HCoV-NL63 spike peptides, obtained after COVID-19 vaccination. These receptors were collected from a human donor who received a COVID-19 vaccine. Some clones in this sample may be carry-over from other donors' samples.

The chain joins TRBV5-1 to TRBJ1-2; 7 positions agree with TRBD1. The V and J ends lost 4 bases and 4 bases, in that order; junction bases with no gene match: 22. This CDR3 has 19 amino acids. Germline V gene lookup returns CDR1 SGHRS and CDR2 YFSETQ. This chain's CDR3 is CASSPVRDSISRQPYGYTF. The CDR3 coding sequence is TGCGCCAGCAGCCCGGTAAGGGACAGCATATCTAGGCAGCCCTATGGCTACACCTTC.

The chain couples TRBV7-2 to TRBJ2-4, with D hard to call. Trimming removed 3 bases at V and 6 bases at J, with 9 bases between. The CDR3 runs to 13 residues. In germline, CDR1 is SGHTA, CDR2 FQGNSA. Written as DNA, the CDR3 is TGTGCCAGCAGCTTGACCGACACAAACATTCAGTACTTC. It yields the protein CASSLTDTNIQYF.

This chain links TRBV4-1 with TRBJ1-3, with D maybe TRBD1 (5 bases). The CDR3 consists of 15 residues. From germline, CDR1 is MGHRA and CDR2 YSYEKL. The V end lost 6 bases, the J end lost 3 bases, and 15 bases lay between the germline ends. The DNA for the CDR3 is TGCGCCAGCAGACCCGGGGGAGTTATTGGAAACACCATATATTTT. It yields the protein CASRPGGVIGNTIYF.

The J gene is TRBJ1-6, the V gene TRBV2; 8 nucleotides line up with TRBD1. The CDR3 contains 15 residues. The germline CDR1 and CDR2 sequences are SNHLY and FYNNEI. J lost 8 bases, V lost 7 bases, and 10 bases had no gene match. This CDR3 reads CASTLGGQGDSPLHF. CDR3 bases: TGTGCCAGCACCCTTGGCGGACAGGGCGATTCACCCCTCCACTTT.